This T cell receptor beta chain was recovered during a study of OX40 agonist ivuxolimab in advanced cancers. Study information: Of mixed ages from about 20 to 90 and averaging 60 years, the group was almost 85% male. In three patients, partial responses were observed, one with hepatocellular carcinoma and two with cutaneous melanoma. Study conclusions and caveats: The specificity for antigen of the expanded peripheral T cells was not determined. Certain nonresponders additionally had low normalized T-cell clonal expansion.

The germline gives CDR1 GTSNPN, CDR2 SVGIG (reference sequence). Deletions cut 3 bases from V and 6 bases from J, with 19 bases between. The CDR3 is 15 amino acids. Libraries were prepared by immunoSEQ multiplex PCR; TCRdb keeps only in-frame clonotypes and omits some of them. The data show approximately 60,000 clones, with roughly 80% seen just once and approximately 2.2% held by the top ten. On this clone: Its antigen is unknown.

Sequenced here: CD4+ or CD8+ T cells sorted from blood, sampled in a trial of the OX40 agonist ivuxolimab. The chain is built from TRBV30 and TRBJ2-3, with D uncertain. This clonotype was obtained from an adult with an advanced solid tumor such as melanoma, head and neck, liver or kidney cancer. The CDR3 sequence: CAWSPGLDKSDTQYF. For the CDR3, the DNA is TGTGCCTGGAGCCCTGGCCTCGATAAGTCCGATACGCAGTATTTT. Full variable domain (remainder filled in from reference TRBV30 and TRBJ2-3): SQTIHQWPATLVQPVGSPLSLECTVEGTSNPNLYWYRQAAGRGLQLLFYSVGIGQISSEVPQNLSASRPQDRQFILSSKKLLLSDSGFYLCAWSPGLDKSDTQYFGPGTRLTVL.